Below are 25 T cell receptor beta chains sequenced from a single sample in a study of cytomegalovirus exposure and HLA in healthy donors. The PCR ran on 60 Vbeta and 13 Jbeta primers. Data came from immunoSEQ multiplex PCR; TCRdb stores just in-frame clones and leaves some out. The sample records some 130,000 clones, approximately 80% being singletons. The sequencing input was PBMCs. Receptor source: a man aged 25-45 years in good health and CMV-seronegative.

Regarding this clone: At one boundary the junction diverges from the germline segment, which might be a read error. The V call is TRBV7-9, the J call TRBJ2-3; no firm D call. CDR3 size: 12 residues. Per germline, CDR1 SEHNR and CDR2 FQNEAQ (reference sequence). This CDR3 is CSSSLETDTQYF. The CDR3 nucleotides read TGTTCCAGCAGCTTGGAGACAGATACGCAGTATTTT. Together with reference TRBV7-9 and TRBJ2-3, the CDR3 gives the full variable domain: DTGVSQNPRHKITKRGQNVTFRCDPISEHNRLYWYRQTLGQGPEFLTYFQNEAQLEKSRLLSDRFSAERPKGSFSTLEIQRTEQGDSAMYLCSSSLETDTQYFGPGTRLTVL.

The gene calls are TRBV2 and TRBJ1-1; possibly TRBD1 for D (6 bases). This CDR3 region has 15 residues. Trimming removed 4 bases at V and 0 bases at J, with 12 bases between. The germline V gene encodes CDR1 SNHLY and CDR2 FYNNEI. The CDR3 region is CASSVFGQLNTEAFF. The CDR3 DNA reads TGTGCCAGCAGTGTATTTGGACAGCTGAACACTGAAGCTTTCTTT.

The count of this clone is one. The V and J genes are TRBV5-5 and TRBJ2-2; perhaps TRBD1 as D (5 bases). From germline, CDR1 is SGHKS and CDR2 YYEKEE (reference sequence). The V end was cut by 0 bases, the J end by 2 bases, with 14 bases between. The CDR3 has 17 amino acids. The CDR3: CASSLDVYRTNTGELFF. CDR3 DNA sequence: TGTGCCAGCAGCTTGGACGTGTACAGGACCAACACCGGGGAGCTGTTTTTT.

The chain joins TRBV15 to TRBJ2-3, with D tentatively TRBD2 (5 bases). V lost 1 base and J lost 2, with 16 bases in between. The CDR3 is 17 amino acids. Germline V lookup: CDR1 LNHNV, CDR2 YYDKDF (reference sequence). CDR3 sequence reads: CATSRGGGGWNTDTQYF. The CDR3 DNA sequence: TGTGCCACCAGCAGAGGAGGCGGAGGCTGGAACACAGATACGCAGTATTTT.

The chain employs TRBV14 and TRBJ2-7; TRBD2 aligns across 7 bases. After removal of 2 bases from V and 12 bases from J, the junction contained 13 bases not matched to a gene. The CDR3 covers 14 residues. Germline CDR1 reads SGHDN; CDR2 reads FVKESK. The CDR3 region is CASSQRPAGESLYF. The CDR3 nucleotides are TGTGCCAGCAGCCAACGGCCGGCGGGAGAAAGTCTGTACTTC.

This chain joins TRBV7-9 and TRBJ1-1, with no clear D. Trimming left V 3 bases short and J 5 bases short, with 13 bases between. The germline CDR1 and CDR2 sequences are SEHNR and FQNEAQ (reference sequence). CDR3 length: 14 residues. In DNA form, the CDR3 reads TGTGCCAGCAGCTTGGCAGGTTCGAGAACTGAAGCTTTCTTT. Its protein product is CASSLAGSRTEAFF.

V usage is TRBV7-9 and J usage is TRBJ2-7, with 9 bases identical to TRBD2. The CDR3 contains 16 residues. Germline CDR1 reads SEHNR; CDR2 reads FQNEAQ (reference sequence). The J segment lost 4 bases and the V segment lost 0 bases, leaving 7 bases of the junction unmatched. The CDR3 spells CASSLAGLAGRYEQYF. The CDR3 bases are TGTGCCAGCAGCTTAGCGGGGCTAGCGGGACGATACGAGCAGTACTTC.

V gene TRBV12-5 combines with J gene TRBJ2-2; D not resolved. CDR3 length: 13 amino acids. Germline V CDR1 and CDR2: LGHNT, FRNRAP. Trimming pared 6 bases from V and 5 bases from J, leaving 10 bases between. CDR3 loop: CASGRDTTGELFF. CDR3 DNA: TGTGCTAGTGGCCGCGACACTACCGGGGAGCTGTTTTTT.

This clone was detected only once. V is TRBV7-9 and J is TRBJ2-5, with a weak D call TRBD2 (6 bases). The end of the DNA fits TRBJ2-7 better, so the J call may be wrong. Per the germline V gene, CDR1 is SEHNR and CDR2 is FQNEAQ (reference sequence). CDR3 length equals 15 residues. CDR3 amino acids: CASSLGVAATYEQYF. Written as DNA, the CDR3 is TGTGCCAGCAGCTTAGGGGTAGCGGCTACCTACGAGCAGTACTTC.

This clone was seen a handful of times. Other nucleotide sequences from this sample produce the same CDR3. In nucleotides, the CDR3 is TGTGCCAGCAGTTCGGGACAGGGGGACACTGAAGCTTTCTTT. Translated: CASSSGQGDTEAFF. The chain is built from TRBV28 and TRBJ1-1, with TRBD1 matching over 11 bases. This CDR3 has 14 residues. CDR1 MDHEN and CDR2 SYDVKM come from the germline V gene. Germline trimming cut 4 bases from V and 3 bases from J; bases unmatched to any gene: 1.

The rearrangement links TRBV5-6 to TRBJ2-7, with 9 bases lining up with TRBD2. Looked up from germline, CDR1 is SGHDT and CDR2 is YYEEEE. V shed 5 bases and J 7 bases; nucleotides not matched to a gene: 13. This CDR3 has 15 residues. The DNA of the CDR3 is TGTGCCAGCAGTCGGCGGCTAGCGGGAATTGGTGAGCAGTACTTC. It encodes CASSRRLAGIGEQYF.

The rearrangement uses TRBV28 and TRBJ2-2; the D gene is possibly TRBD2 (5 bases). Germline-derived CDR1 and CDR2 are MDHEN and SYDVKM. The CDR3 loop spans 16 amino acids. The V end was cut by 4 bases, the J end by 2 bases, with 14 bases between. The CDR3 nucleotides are TGTGCCAGCAGTTGGAGCGGACTGTCAAACACCGGGGAGCTGTTTTTT. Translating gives CASSWSGLSNTGELFF.

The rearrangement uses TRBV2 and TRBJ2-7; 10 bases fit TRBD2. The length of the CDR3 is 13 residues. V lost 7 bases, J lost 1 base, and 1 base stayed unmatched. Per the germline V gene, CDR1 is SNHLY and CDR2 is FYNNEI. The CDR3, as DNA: TGTGCCAGCACTAGCGGGGGTTCCTACGAGCAGTACTTC. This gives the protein CASTSGGSYEQYF.

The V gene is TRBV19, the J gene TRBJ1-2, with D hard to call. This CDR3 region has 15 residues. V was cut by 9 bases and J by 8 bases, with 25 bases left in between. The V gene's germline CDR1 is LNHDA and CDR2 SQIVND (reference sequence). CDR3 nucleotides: TGTGCCAGCTCACTCCCACCCGGAGGTTCTTGGGGCTACACCTTC. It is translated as CASSLPPGGSWGYTF.

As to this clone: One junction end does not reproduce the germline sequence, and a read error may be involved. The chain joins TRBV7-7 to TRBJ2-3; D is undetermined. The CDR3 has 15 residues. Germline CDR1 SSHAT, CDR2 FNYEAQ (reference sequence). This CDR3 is CASSPPYWSGDTQYF. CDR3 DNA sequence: TGTGCTAGCAGCCCCCCCTACTGGAGTGGAGATACGCAGTATTTT.

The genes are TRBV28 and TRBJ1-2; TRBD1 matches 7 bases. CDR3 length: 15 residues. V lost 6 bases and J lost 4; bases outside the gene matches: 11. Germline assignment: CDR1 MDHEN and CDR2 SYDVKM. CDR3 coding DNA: TGTGCCAGCAGGACTAGACAGGGTAGTGGCTATGGCTACACCTTC. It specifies CASRTRQGSGYGYTF.

For the CDR3, the DNA is TGTGCCAGCAGCGTTGCGGGGGTGAATGAGCAGTTCTTC. This sequence encodes CASSVAGVNEQFF. The chain joins TRBV9 to TRBJ2-1; the match to TRBD2 covers 7 bases. V shed 2 bases and J 7 bases; nucleotides not matched to a gene: 3. From germline, CDR1 is SGDLS and CDR2 YYNGEE. This CDR3 has 13 residues. Filled out from reference TRBV9 and TRBJ2-1, the complete variable domain reads DSGVTQTPKHLITATGQRVTLRCSPRSGDLSVYWYQQSLDQGLQFLIQYYNGEERAKGNILERFSAQQFPDLHSELNLSSLELGDSALYFCASSVAGVNEQFFGPGTRLTVL.

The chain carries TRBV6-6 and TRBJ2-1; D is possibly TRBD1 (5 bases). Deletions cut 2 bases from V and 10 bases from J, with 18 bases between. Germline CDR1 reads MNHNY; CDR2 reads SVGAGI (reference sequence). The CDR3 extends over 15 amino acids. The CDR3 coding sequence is TGTGCCAGCAGTTACGACAGTTCGAGTAAATTGGAGCAGTTCTTC. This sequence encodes CASSYDSSSKLEQFF.

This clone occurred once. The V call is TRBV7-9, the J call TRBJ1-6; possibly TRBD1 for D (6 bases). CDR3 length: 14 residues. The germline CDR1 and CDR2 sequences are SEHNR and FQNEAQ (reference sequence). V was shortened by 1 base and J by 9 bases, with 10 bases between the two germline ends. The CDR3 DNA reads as TGTGCCAGCAGCTTAGAATTAGGGGGTTCACCCCTCCACTTT. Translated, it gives CASSLELGGSPLHF.

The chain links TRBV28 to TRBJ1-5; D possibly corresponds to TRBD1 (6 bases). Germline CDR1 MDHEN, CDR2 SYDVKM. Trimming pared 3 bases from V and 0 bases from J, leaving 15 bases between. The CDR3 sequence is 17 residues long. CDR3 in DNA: TGTGCCAGCAGTTTCGCCAGGGGCTCGTATAGCAATCAGCCCCAGCATTTT. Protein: CASSFARGSYSNQPQHF.

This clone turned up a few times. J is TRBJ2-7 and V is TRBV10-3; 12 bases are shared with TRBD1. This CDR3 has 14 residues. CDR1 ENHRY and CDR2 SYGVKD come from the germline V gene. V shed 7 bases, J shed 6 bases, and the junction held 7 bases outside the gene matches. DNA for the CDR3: TGTGCCATCACCCTGGGGGACAGGGGGCGCGAGCAGTACTTC. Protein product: CAITLGDRGREQYF.

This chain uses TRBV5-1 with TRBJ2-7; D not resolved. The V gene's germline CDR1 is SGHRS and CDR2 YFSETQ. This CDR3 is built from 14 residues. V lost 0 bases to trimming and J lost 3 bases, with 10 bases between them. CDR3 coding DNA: TGCGCCAGCAGCTTGGGACCGACTGTCTACGAGCAGTACTTC. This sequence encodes CASSLGPTVYEQYF.

The CDR3 DNA is TGTGCCAGCAGTTTAGGCGGGAGCCAAGAGACCCAGTACTTC. It specifies CASSLGGSQETQYF. The chain carries TRBV28 and TRBJ2-5, with 7 bases matching TRBD2. Germline loops: CDR1 MDHEN, CDR2 SYDVKM. The CDR3 contains 14 residues. Losses at the gene ends were 2 bases for V and 1 base for J; bases not matched to a gene: 1.

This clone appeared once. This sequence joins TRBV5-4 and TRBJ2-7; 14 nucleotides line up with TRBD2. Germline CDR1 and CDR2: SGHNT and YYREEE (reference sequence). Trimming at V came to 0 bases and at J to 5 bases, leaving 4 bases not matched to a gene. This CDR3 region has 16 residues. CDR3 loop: CASSLDPGLAGDEQYF. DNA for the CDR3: TGTGCCAGCAGCTTGGATCCGGGACTAGCGGGAGACGAGCAGTACTTC.

The CDR3 loop is CASSSLFDEQFF. In DNA, the CDR3 is TGTGCCAGCAGTTCCCTTTTCGATGAGCAGTTCTTC. The chain recombines TRBV27 with TRBJ2-1; D ambiguous. V was clipped by 4 bases and J by 8 bases, with 9 bases between them. Germline V lookup: CDR1 MNHEY, CDR2 SMNVEV (reference sequence). The CDR3 contains 12 residues.